A selection of T cell receptor beta chains follows, all from one sample in a study of cytomegalovirus exposure and HLA in healthy donors. Data came from immunoSEQ multiplex PCR; TCRdb stores just in-frame clones and leaves some out. The sample records some 98,000 clones, around 80% being singletons. The sequencing input was PBMCs. The receptors come from a man aged 18 to 29 in good health and CMV-seropositive. Both conserved end residues are part of each CDR3. Fields, in order: J gene, D gene, V gene, clone size, CDR3 DNA, CDR3 protein. A D gene is named only where the DNA matches it firmly. The size entry is marked missing in some rows and otherwise reads once, few, many or a size class.

J: TRBJ1-3
D: -
V: TRBV5-1
size: few
DNA: TGCGCCAGCAGCTCAGGCCGGGATTCACGTGGAAACACCATATATTTT
CDR3: CASSSGRDSRGNTIYF

J: TRBJ2-7
D: -
V: TRBV27
size: -
DNA: TGTGCCAGCAGTTTTATTTATCGACAGAACTACGAGCAGTACTTC
CDR3: CASSFIYRQNYEQYF

J: TRBJ1-5
D: TRBD1
V: TRBV10-1
size: -
DNA: TGCGCCAGCACTATACAGGGGAGTGGCAATCAGCCCCAGCATTTT
CDR3: CASTIQGSGNQPQHF

J: TRBJ2-5
D: TRBD2
V: TRBV7-9
size: -
DNA: TGTGCCAGCAGCTTATGGCTGGGGCTAGCGGGTGGTGAGACCCAGTACTTC
CDR3: CASSLWLGLAGGETQYF

J: TRBJ1-3
D: -
V: TRBV2
size: -
DNA: TGTGCCAGCAGTGGTCCCGAACGGAACACCATATATTTT
CDR3: CASSGPERNTIYF

J: TRBJ1-4
D: -
V: TRBV28
size: -
DNA: TGTGCCAGCAGCCCAAACCGAGGGGGTAATGAAAAACTGTTTTTT
CDR3: CASSPNRGGNEKLFF

J: TRBJ1-2
D: -
V: TRBV2
size: -
DNA: TGTGCCAGCAGATCAGGGGGCTACACCTTC
CDR3: CASRSGGYTF

J: TRBJ2-5
D: -
V: TRBV2
size: -
DNA: TGTGCCAGCAGGGTCGGGACCCAGTACTTC
CDR3: CASRVGTQYF

J: TRBJ2-3
D: TRBD2
V: TRBV6-1
size: -
DNA: TGTGCCACCGGGACTAGCGGCACCACAGATACGCAGTATTTT
CDR3: CATGTSGTTDTQYF

J: TRBJ1-6
D: -
V: TRBV27
size: -
DNA: TGTGCCAGCAGTCCTCGATCAGGTTCACCCCTCCACTTT
CDR3: CASSPRSGSPLHF

J: TRBJ1-5
D: -
V: TRBV4-1
size: -
DNA: TGCGCCAGCAGCCAACCGAGACAGGGCAATCAGCCCCAGCATTTT
CDR3: CASSQPRQGNQPQHF

J: TRBJ2-2
D: -
V: TRBV5-4
size: -
DNA: TGTGCCAGCAGCCAAGCAGGGATTAACACCGGGGAGCTGTTTTTT
CDR3: CASSQAGINTGELFF

J: TRBJ1-1
D: -
V: TRBV11-3
size: once
DNA: TGTGCCAGCAGCCAGGAGGGCCGAGCTGAAGCTTTCTTT
CDR3: CASSQEGRAEAFF

J: TRBJ1-5
D: -
V: TRBV27
size: -
DNA: TGTGCCAGCAGTTTAGACAGTATTGGCAATCAGCCCCAGCATTTT
CDR3: CASSLDSIGNQPQHF

J: TRBJ2-2
D: -
V: TRBV19
size: -
DNA: TGTGCCAGTATTAGTGATCCCGGGGAGCTGTTTTTT
CDR3: CASISDPGELFF

J: TRBJ2-5
D: -
V: TRBV5-4
size: -
DNA: TGTGCCAGCAGCCGGAGGGCAGGGCAAGAGACCCAGTACTTC
CDR3: CASSRRAGQETQYF

J: TRBJ2-2
D: -
V: TRBV7-6
size: few
DNA: TGTGCCAGCAGCTTAGTACCAGGGGATACCGGGGAGCTGTTTTTT
CDR3: CASSLVPGDTGELFF

J: TRBJ1-4
D: -
V: TRBV6-6
size: few
DNA: TGTGCCAGCAGTTTCCGCGGAGATGAAAAACTGTTTTTT
CDR3: CASSFRGDEKLFF

J: TRBJ1-5
D: -
V: TRBV7-8
size: -
DNA: TGTGCCAGCAGCTTAGAGCCTTATAGCAATCAGCCCCAGCATTTT
CDR3: CASSLEPYSNQPQHF

J: TRBJ1-2
D: TRBD1
V: TRBV27
size: -
DNA: TGTGCCAGCAGTTTAGGGGGACAGGGGAGCTATGGCTACACCTTC
CDR3: CASSLGGQGSYGYTF

J: TRBJ2-3
D: -
V: TRBV6-1
size: few
DNA: TGTGCCAGCGGCAGGACTGAACCCACAGATACGCAGTATTTT
CDR3: CASGRTEPTDTQYF

J: TRBJ2-5
D: TRBD2
V: TRBV30
size: -
DNA: TGTGCCTGGACGGTGGCGGGGGGGCAAAAGACCCAGTACTTC
CDR3: CAWTVAGGQKTQYF

J: TRBJ2-1
D: TRBD2
V: TRBV6-6
size: -
DNA: TGTGCCAGCAGTGTGGGACTAGCGGGCTCCTACAATGAGCAGTTCTTC
CDR3: CASSVGLAGSYNEQFF

J: TRBJ1-3
D: -
V: TRBV5-1
size: -
DNA: TGCGCCAGCAGCCTGGATTCAGGAAACACCATATATTTT
CDR3: CASSLDSGNTIYF

J: TRBJ1-3
D: -
V: TRBV11-3
size: -
DNA: TGTGCCAGCAGCTTAGAGGGGGGCTCTGGAAACACCATATATTTT
CDR3: CASSLEGGSGNTIYF

J: TRBJ2-1
D: TRBD2
V: TRBV6-5
size: -
DNA: TGTGCCAGCAGTTTGACTAGCGGGCTTGATGAGCAGTTCTTC
CDR3: CASSLTSGLDEQFF

J: TRBJ2-5
D: TRBD2
V: TRBV2
size: -
DNA: TGTGCCAGCAGTGAGGGGCTCCTCGCTAGCGGGGGGCAAGAGACCCAGTACTTC
CDR3: CASSEGLLASGGQETQYF

J: TRBJ1-2
D: -
V: TRBV13
size: -
DNA: TGTGCCAGCAGCGGAGGGGCAGGGAAAGTTTATGGCTACACCTTC
CDR3: CASSGGAGKVYGYTF

J: TRBJ2-2
D: -
V: TRBV4-2
size: -
DNA: TGTGCCAGCAGCCAAGACTCGGGATCGAACACCGGGGAGCTGTTTTTT
CDR3: CASSQDSGSNTGELFF

J: TRBJ2-1
D: TRBD1
V: TRBV5-1
size: -
DNA: TGCGCCAGCAGCCCCGGGACAGGGGGATTTGATGAGCAGTTCTTC
CDR3: CASSPGTGGFDEQFF

J: TRBJ2-7
D: -
V: TRBV6-1
size: once
DNA: TGTGCCAGCAAATTTTCCCCCTTTTACGAGCAGTACTTC
CDR3: CASKFSPFYEQYF

J: TRBJ2-7
D: -
V: TRBV5-4
size: -
DNA: TGTGCCAGCAGCTTAATAGGGGCTTCCTACTACGAGCAGTACTTC
CDR3: CASSLIGASYYEQYF

J: TRBJ2-3
D: -
V: TRBV27
size: -
DNA: TGTGCCAGCAGTTTGAGGCAGCCCTTCACCACCTGGGTGCATACGCAGTATTTT
CDR3: CASSLRQPFTTWVHTQYF

J: TRBJ1-2
D: TRBD1
V: TRBV15
size: -
DNA: TGTGCCACCAGCAGAGATTTTGGGACAGCTAACTATGGCTACACCTTC
CDR3: CATSRDFGTANYGYTF

J: TRBJ2-3
D: TRBD2
V: TRBV7-9
size: -
DNA: TGTGCCAGCAGCCTACCGACTAGCGGGGGGGAGGCAGATACGCAGTATTTT
CDR3: CASSLPTSGGEADTQYF

J: TRBJ2-3
D: TRBD1
V: TRBV27
size: -
DNA: TGTGCCAGCAGGGGGACAGTTTACACAGATACGCAGTATTTT
CDR3: CASRGTVYTDTQYF

J: TRBJ2-3
D: -
V: TRBV28
size: -
DNA: TGTGCCAGCAGTTTTCCTCTCACTAGCACAGATACGCAGTATTTT
CDR3: CASSFPLTSTDTQYF

J: TRBJ2-1
D: TRBD1
V: TRBV5-6
size: -
DNA: TGTGCCAGCAGCCCCCGGACAGGTCGGCGGTTCTTC
CDR3: CASSPRTGRRFF

J: TRBJ2-5
D: TRBD1
V: TRBV16
size: -
DNA: TGTGCCAGCAGCGCTCCCGGGACAGGGGATACGACCCAGTACTTC
CDR3: CASSAPGTGDTTQYF

J: TRBJ2-3
D: -
V: TRBV7-9
size: -
DNA: TGTGCCAGCCGCCCTTGGCGGGGTGGCACAGATACGCAGTATTTT
CDR3: CASRPWRGGTDTQYF

J: TRBJ1-1
D: TRBD1
V: TRBV2
size: once
DNA: TGTGCCAGCAGGGAGACAGGGGATCGCACTGAAGCTTTCTTT
CDR3: CASRETGDRTEAFF

J: TRBJ1-1
D: -
V: TRBV6-4
size: -
DNA: TGTGCCAGCAGGGAACCAGGACGACTAGAAGCTTTCTTT
CDR3: CASREPGRLEAFF

J: TRBJ2-7
D: -
V: TRBV5-6
size: -
DNA: TGTGCCAGCAGCGACTCAAGGTTACCCCGCTCCTACGAGCAGTACTTC
CDR3: CASSDSRLPRSYEQYF

J: TRBJ2-3
D: -
V: TRBV5-1
size: -
DNA: TGCGCCAGCAGCCCGGACTACCACACAGATACGCAGTATTTT
CDR3: CASSPDYHTDTQYF

J: TRBJ2-1
D: -
V: TRBV9
size: -
DNA: TGTGCCAGCAGCGTACAACCAGGGGCGTCGGAACAGTTCTTC
CDR3: CASSVQPGASEQFF

J: TRBJ1-3
D: -
V: TRBV30
size: -
DNA: TGTGCCTGGAGTTCCGGAGGGGGAAACACCATATATTTT
CDR3: CAWSSGGGNTIYF

J: TRBJ1-2
D: -
V: TRBV28
size: -
DNA: TGTGCCAGCAGTCAAGTACAGGGAAACTATGGCTACACCTTC
CDR3: CASSQVQGNYGYTF

J: TRBJ2-6
D: TRBD1
V: TRBV2
size: -
DNA: TGTGCCAGCAAGACAGGGTCAATCCTTTCATTGTCTGGGGCCAACGTCCTGACTTTC
CDR3: CASKTGSILSLSGANVLTF

J: TRBJ2-3
D: TRBD2
V: TRBV19
size: few
DNA: TGTGCCAGTAACCTAGCGGGCACAGATACGCAGTATTTT
CDR3: CASNLAGTDTQYF

J: TRBJ2-3
D: -
V: TRBV6-4
size: -
DNA: TGTGCCAGCAGTGACGACAGTAGCACAGATACGCAGTATTTT
CDR3: CASSDDSSTDTQYF